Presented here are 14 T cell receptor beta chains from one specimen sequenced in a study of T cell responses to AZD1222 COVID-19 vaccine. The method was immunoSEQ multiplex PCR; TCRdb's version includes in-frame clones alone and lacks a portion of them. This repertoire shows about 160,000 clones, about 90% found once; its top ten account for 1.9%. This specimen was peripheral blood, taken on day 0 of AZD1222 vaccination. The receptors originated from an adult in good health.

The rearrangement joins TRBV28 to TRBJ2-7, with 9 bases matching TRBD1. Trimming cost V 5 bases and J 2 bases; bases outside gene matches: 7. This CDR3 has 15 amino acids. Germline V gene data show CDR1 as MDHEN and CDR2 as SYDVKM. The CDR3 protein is CASSTIDRGAYEQYF. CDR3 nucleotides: TGTGCCAGCAGTACAATCGACAGGGGGGCCTACGAGCAGTACTTC.

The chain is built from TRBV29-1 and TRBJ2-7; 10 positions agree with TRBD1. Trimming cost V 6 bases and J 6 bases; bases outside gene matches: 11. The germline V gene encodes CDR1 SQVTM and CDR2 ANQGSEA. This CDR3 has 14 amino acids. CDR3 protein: CSVVSGTGASEQYF. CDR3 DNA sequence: TGCAGCGTAGTTTCCGGGACAGGGGCGTCCGAGCAGTACTTC.

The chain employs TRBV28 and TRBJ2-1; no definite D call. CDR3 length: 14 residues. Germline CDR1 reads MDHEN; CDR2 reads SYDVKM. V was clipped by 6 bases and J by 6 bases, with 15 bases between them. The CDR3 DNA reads TGTGCCAGCAGGTCGTCTGGGATAATCAATGAGCAGTTCTTC. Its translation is CASRSSGIINEQFF.

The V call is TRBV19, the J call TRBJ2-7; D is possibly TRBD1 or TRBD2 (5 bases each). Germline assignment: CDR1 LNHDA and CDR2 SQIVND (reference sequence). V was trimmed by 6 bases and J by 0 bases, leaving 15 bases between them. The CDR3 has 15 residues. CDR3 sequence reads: CASRPRVGDSYEQYF. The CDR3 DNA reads TGTGCCAGTAGGCCCCGTGTGGGGGACTCCTACGAGCAGTACTTC.

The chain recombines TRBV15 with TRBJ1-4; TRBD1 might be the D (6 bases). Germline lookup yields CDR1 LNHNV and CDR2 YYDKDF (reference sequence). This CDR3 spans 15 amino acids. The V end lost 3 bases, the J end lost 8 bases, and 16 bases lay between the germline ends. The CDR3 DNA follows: TGTGCCACCAGCAGCGACCCAGGGGTTCGGGAAAAACTGTTTTTT. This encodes CATSSDPGVREKLFF. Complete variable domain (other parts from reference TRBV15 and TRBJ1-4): DAMVIQNPRYQVTQFGKPVTLSCSQTLNHNVMYWYQQKSSQAPKLLFHYYDKDFNNEADTPDNFQSRRPNTSFCFLDIRSPGLGDTAMYLCATSSDPGVREKLFFGSGTQLSVL.

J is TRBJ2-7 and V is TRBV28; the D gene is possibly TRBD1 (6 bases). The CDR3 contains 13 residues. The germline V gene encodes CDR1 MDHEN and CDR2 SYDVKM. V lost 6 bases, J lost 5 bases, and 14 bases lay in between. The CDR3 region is CASRPTGTHEQYF. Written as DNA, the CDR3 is TGTGCCAGCAGACCAACAGGGACCCACGAGCAGTACTTC. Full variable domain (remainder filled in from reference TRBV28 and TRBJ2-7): DVKVTQSSRYLVKRTGEKVFLECVQDMDHENMFWYRQDPGLGLRLIYFSYDVKMKEKGDIPEGYSVSREKKERFSLILESASTNQTSMYLCASRPTGTHEQYFGPGTRLTVT.

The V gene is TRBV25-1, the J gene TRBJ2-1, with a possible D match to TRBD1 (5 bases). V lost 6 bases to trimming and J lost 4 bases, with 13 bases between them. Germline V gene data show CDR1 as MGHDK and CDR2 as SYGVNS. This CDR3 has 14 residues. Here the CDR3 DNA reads TGTGCCAGCAGATTCGAGGACAAGTACAATGAGCAGTTCTTC. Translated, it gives CASRFEDKYNEQFF. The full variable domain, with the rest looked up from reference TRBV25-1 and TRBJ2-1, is EADIYQTPRYLVIGTGKKITLECSQTMGHDKMYWYQQDPGMELHLIHYSYGVNSTEKGDLSSESTVSRIRTEHFPLTLESARPSHTSQYLCASRFEDKYNEQFFGPGTRLTVL.

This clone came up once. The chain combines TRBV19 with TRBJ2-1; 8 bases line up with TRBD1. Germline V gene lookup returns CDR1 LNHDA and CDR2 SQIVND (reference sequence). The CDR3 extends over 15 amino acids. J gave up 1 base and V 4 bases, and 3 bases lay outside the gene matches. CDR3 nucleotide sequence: TGTGCCAGTAGTAATCGACAGGGGTCCTACAATGAGCAGTTCTTC. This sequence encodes CASSNRQGSYNEQFF.

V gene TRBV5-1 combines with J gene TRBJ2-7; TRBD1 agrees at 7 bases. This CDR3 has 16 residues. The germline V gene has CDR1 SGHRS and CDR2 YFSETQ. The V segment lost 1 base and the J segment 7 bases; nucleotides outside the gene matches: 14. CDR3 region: CASSLLGSQGPLEQYF. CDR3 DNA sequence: TGCGCCAGCAGCTTGTTGGGCTCACAGGGGCCGCTTGAGCAGTACTTC.

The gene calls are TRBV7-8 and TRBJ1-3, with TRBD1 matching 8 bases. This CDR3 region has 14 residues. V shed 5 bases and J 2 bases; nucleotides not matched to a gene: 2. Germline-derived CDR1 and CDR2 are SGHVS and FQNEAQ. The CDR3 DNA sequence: TGTGCCAGCAGCCCGGACAGGGCTGGAAACACCATATATTTT. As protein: CASSPDRAGNTIYF.

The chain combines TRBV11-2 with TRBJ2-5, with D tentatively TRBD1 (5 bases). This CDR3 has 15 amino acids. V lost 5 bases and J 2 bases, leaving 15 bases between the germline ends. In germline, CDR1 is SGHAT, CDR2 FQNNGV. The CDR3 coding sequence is TGTGCCAGCAGCGTCCGACAGTCTAGACAAGAGACCCAGTACTTC. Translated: CASSVRQSRQETQYF.

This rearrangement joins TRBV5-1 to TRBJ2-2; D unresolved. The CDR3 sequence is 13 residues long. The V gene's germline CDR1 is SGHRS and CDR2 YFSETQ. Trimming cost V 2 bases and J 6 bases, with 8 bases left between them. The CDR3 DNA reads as TGCGCCAGCAGCTTAAACACCCCCGGGGAGCTGTTTTTT. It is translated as CASSLNTPGELFF.

CDR3 nucleotide sequence: TGTGCCATCAGTGGAGGAGTTTCGGTTAATGAAAAACTGTTTTTT. It translates to CAISGGVSVNEKLFF. The rearrangement links TRBV10-3 to TRBJ1-4; D gene unclear. The germline gives CDR1 ENHRY, CDR2 SYGVKD. The CDR3 is 15 amino acids. The V end lost 4 bases, the J end lost 4 bases, and 13 bases lay between the germline ends.

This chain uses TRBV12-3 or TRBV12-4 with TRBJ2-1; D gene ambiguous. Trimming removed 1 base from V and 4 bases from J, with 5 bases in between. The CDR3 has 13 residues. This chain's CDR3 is CASSLDGYNEQFF. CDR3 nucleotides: TGTGCCAGCAGTTTAGACGGTTACAATGAGCAGTTCTTC.